This T cell receptor (beta chain) was identified in a study of CD8 T cells in ankylosing spondylitis. Study results and caveats: A TCR beta motif made of several highly homologous variants seemed typical of ankylosing spondylitis blood.

Quantitative molecular-barcoded 5'-RACE generated the TCR beta libraries. Each CDR3 protein gets one entry after TCRdb re-called the 5' RACE reads with MiXCR. The sample yields 200,000 to 300,000 distinct CDR3 sequences, about 24% seen once. For this clonotype: Its antigen is unidentified.

Germline CDR1 ENHRY, CDR2 SYGVKD. This CDR3 contains 13 residues. V was shortened by 3 bases and J by 3 bases, with 6 bases between the two germline ends. The sequencing sample was made of blood, either unsorted or a sorted T cell fraction (not recorded which). The chain is built from TRBV10-3 and TRBJ2-1, with D possibly TRBD2 on 5 matching bases. The sequence derives from a male donor with ankylosing spondylitis or in good health (not recorded which). CDR3 amino acids: CAISDGDYNEQFF. The CDR3 nucleotides read TGTGCCATCAGTGACGGGGACTACAATGAGCAGTTCTTC.